Sequencing of this TCR beta chain was carried out in a study of cytomegalovirus exposure and HLA in healthy donors. The study's findings and limits: In vitro checks showed that a few CMV-associated chains really do target CMV antigens. The tendency of first-cohort TCR clusters to co-occur in the 120 or so validation repertoires was the finding of a later analysis. Reports showed the classifier diagnosing cytomegalovirus status with high specificity and sensitivity. Rare TCR sequences dominated, though some public TCRs recurred in many donors.

Germline CDR1 and CDR2: SNHLY and FYNNEI. The CDR3 is 13 residues long. The V and J ends lost 4 bases and 5 bases, in that order; junction bases with no gene match: 2. Sequenced by immunoSEQ multiplex PCR; TCRdb stores in-frame clones only, minus some. The table lists 300,000 to 400,000 clones, roughly 88% of them singletons. About this clone: The antigen remains undetermined.

The rearrangement uses TRBV2 and TRBJ1-5; TRBD1 matches 7 bases. Material: PBMCs. The TCR sequence derives from a man younger than 40 in good health and CMV-seronegative. The CDR3 region has the DNA TGTGCCAGCAGTGGACAGGGCTATCAGCCCCAGCATTTT. Amino acids: CASSGQGYQPQHF.